This passage covers 14 T cell receptor beta chains from one sample sequenced in a study of CD8 T cells in Susac syndrome. The memory subsets used in TEMRA sorting were defined through staining for CD27 and CD45RA. With random hexamers, reverse transcription was performed on roughly 0.45 to 1 ug of RNA. Using its own MiXCR run on the immunoSEQ multiplex PCR reads, TCRdb lists one record per CDR3 protein. The table lists about 2,600 distinct CDR3 sequences, roughly 69% of them singletons. Sequenced material: CD8+ TEMRA cells from PBMCs. Subset defined: FACS-sorted terminally differentiated effector memory CD8+ T cells re-expressing CD45RA (CD8+ TEMRA). These receptors were obtained from a human donor with Susac syndrome.

This chain uses TRBV2 with TRBJ1-4; D is undetermined. The germline gives CDR1 SNHLY, CDR2 FYNNEI. There are 13 residues in the CDR3. V lost 9 bases and J lost 3, with 11 bases in between. As DNA, the CDR3 is TGTGCCAGTCAGGCTTGGCCTAATGAAAAACTGTTTTTT. Protein product: CASQAWPNEKLFF. Full variable domain (rest looked up from reference TRBV2 and TRBJ1-4): EPEVTQTPSHQVTQMGQEVILRCVPISNHLYFYWYRQILGQKVEFLVSFYNNEISEKSEIFDDQFSVERPDGSNFTLKIRSTKLEDSAMYFCASQAWPNEKLFFGSGTQLSVL.

The chain has TRBV9 and TRBJ2-3; D uncertain. This CDR3 is built from 13 residues. V lost 1 base and J lost 5, with 8 bases in between. Germline V gives CDR1 SGDLS, CDR2 YYNGEE. The chain's CDR3 is CASSVFQKDTQYF. In DNA form, the CDR3 reads TGTGCCAGCAGCGTATTCCAGAAAGATACGCAGTATTTT. Full variable domain (missing parts from reference TRBV9 and TRBJ2-3): DSGVTQTPKHLITATGQRVTLRCSPRSGDLSVYWYQQSLDQGLQFLIQYYNGEERAKGNILERFSAQQFPDLHSELNLSSLELGDSALYFCASSVFQKDTQYFGPGTRLTVL.

The V and J genes are TRBV28 and TRBJ2-1, with unresolved D. Trimming shortened V by 7 bases and J by 4 bases, and 14 bases separated the two germline ends. The germline V gene has CDR1 MDHEN and CDR2 SYDVKM. The CDR3 spans 14 residues. The CDR3 DNA reads TGTGCCAGCATCGAAGGGTGGAAATACAATGAGCAGTTCTTC. This sequence encodes CASIEGWKYNEQFF.

The V and J genes are TRBV10-1 and TRBJ2-5, with D perhaps being TRBD1 or TRBD2 (5 bases each). The CDR3 extends over 14 amino acids. Trimming stripped 6 bases from V and 5 bases from J, with 16 bases between. Germline V gene sequence: CDR1 WNHNN, CDR2 SYGVQD (reference sequence). CDR3 loop: CASSGDPSRETQYF. The CDR3 DNA sequence: TGCGCCAGCAGCGGGGACCCTAGCCGGGAGACCCAGTACTTC.

The chain combines TRBV7-3 with TRBJ2-3; D unresolved. The CDR3 covers 14 residues. Trimming cost V 1 base and J 0 bases, with 5 bases left between them. Germline V gene data show CDR1 as SGHTA and CDR2 as FQGTGA. The CDR3 sequence: CASSLMDSTDTQYF. The CDR3 region has the DNA TGTGCCAGCAGCTTAATGGACAGCACAGATACGCAGTATTTT.

This rearrangement joins TRBV20-1 to TRBJ2-1; 8 bases are a match to TRBD2. The CDR3 sequence is 14 residues long. Germline V gene data show CDR1 as DFQATT and CDR2 as SNEGSKA (reference sequence). Unmatched junction bases numbered 10, after V lost 5 bases and J lost 7 bases. CDR3 region: CSAPRGSGVNEQFF. The CDR3 DNA reads TGCAGTGCTCCCCGGGGTAGCGGGGTGAATGAGCAGTTCTTC.

The V call is TRBV28, the J call TRBJ2-7; TRBD1 matches at 12 bases. From germline, CDR1 is MDHEN and CDR2 SYDVKM. This CDR3 contains 15 residues. The ends lost 6 bases at V and 7 bases at J; junction bases unmatched: 10. CDR3 DNA sequence: TGTGCCAGCAGGCGATGGGACAGGGGGCTTGGGGAGCAGTACTTC. Its protein is CASRRWDRGLGEQYF.

The V and J genes are TRBV11-2 and TRBJ2-3; 7 bases align to TRBD1. CDR3 length: 14 residues. Trimming removed 4 bases from V and 4 bases from J; junction bases left unmatched: 5. Germline loops: CDR1 SGHAT, CDR2 FQNNGV. CDR3 region: CASSSQGFADTQYF. In nucleotides, the CDR3 is TGTGCCAGCAGCTCACAGGGGTTCGCAGATACGCAGTATTTT.

This chain links TRBV6-6 with TRBJ1-1; possible D gene TRBD1, 6 bases. The V gene's germline CDR1 is MNHNY and CDR2 SVGAGI (reference sequence). The CDR3 is 15 amino acids. The ends were cut back, 5 bases at V and 0 bases at J, with 13 bases in the middle. This chain's CDR3 is CASSDEGGMNTEAFF. In nucleotides, the CDR3 is TGTGCCAGCAGTGATGAGGGGGGGATGAACACTGAAGCTTTCTTT.

The V gene is TRBV6-1, the J gene TRBJ2-1, with 13 bases identical to TRBD2. The CDR3 is 16 residues long. V was clipped by 5 bases and J by 8 bases; unmatched bases: 9. Germline V gene sequence: CDR1 MNHNS, CDR2 SASEGT. The CDR3 DNA reads as TGTGCCAGCAGTCGACCACTAGCGGGGGGGCCCCATGAGCAGTTCTTC. This gives the protein CASSRPLAGGPHEQFF.

J is TRBJ2-7 and V is TRBV2; the D gene is possibly TRBD1 (5 bases). The CDR3 covers 12 residues. V was trimmed by 8 bases and J by 5 bases, leaving 13 bases between them. The germline V gene has CDR1 SNHLY and CDR2 FYNNEI. The CDR3 nucleotides read TGTGCCAGCGGCATCAGGGAAGACGAGCAGTACTTC. Translating gives CASGIREDEQYF. Looking up the rest from reference TRBV2 and TRBJ2-7 gives the full variable domain: EPEVTQTPSHQVTQMGQEVILRCVPISNHLYFYWYRQILGQKVEFLVSFYNNEISEKSEIFDDQFSVERPDGSNFTLKIRSTKLEDSAMYFCASGIREDEQYFGPGTRLTVT.

In the case of this clonotype: One end of the junction does not line up with germline, which may come from a read error. V and J are TRBV7-3 and TRBJ1-5, with TRBD1 as a possible D gene (6 bases). The CDR3 is 12 residues long. Germline assignment: CDR1 SGHTA and CDR2 FQGTGA. The DNA for the CDR3 is TGTGCCAGCAGCTCCAGAACGACAGGCCCCGATTTT. Translation gives CASSSRTTGPDF.

V usage is TRBV6-6 and J usage is TRBJ2-3; 8 bases fit TRBD2. The junction had 3 bases not matched to a gene; V was cut back by 2 bases and J by 2 bases. Germline CDR1 and CDR2: MNHNY and SVGAGI (reference sequence). The CDR3 has 15 residues. For the CDR3, the DNA is TGTGCCAGCAGTTACGGGGGACTAGACACAGATACGCAGTATTTT. Its translation: CASSYGGLDTDTQYF.

The chain links TRBV2 to TRBJ1-3, with unresolved D. CDR1 and CDR2 from the germline V gene are SNHLY and FYNNEI. Trimming took 4 bases from V and 7 from J, leaving 11 bases between them. This CDR3 is built from 13 residues. CDR3 in DNA: TGTGCCAGCAGTGTGTGGCTTGGGAACACCATATATTTT. Translated, it gives CASSVWLGNTIYF.